This T cell receptor (beta chain) originates from a study of cytomegalovirus exposure and HLA in healthy donors. Study conclusions and caveats: HLA alleles showed associations with 15,000 to 20,000 TCR beta sequences in a later analysis, at a 0.05 false discovery rate. Near-uniform donor sequencing depth was presumed by presence/absence analyses. Productive rates of about 90% or about 30% were seen for most TCR beta V segments in an earlier analysis.

As concerns this clone: Its antigen is currently unknown.

With 60 Vbeta and 13 Jbeta primers, the PCR was carried out. The repertoire was sequenced with immunoSEQ multiplex PCR; TCRdb's copy has only in-frame clones and lacks some. The table records about 130,000 clones, roughly three quarters of them present only once. CDR1 ENHRY and CDR2 SYGVKD come from the germline V gene. The CDR3 loop spans 13 amino acids. Trimming removed 11 bases from V and 2 bases from J; junction bases left unmatched: 4. This sequence was found in a man younger than 40 in good health and CMV-seronegative. The chain combines TRBV10-3 with TRBJ2-1; 9 bases agree with TRBD2. Sample: PBMCs. The CDR3 region has the DNA TGTGCCGCCAGACTAGCGGCCTACAATGAGCAGTTCTTC. Encoded protein: CAARLAAYNEQFF.